The T cell receptor (beta chain) described here comes from a study of CD8 T cells in Susac syndrome. TCR beta was sequenced from blood CD8+ and CD4+ T cells. Random hexamers primed reverse transcription of 0.5 to 1 ug RNA. immunoSEQ multiplex PCR amplified TCR beta CDR3 across 54 Vbeta, 13 Jbeta. TCRdb recomputed calls from the immunoSEQ multiplex PCR reads with MiXCR, one row per CDR3 protein. The sample yields just over 300,000 distinct CDR3 sequences, about 90% seen once. CDR3 size: 15 residues. CDR1 is MNHEY and CDR2 is SVGEGT in the germline V gene. The trim removed 6 bases at V and 7 bases at J, leaving 12 bases unmatched.

Sequencing input: CD4+ T cells from PBMCs. This sequence was found in a human donor with multiple sclerosis. The chain employs TRBV6-2 or TRBV6-3 and TRBJ1-5; 7 bases map to TRBD1. Written as DNA, the CDR3 is TGTGCCAGCAGCCCGACAAGGCAACAGGGGCAGCCCCAGCATTTT. As protein: CASSPTRQQGQPQHF.